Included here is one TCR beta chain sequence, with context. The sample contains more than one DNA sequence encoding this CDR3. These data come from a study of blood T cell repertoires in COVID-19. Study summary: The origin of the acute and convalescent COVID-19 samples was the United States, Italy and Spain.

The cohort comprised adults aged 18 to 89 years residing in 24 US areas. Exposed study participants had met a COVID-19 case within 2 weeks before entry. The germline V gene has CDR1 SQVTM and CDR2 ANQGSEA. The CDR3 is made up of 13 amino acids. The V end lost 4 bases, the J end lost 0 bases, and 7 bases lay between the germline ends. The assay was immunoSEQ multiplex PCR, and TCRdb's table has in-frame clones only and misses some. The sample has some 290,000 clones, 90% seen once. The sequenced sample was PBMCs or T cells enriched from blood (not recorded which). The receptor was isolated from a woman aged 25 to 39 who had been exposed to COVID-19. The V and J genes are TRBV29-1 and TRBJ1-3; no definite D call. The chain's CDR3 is CSVVRDSGNTIYF. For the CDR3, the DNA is TGCAGCGTTGTAAGAGACTCTGGAAACACCATATATTTT.